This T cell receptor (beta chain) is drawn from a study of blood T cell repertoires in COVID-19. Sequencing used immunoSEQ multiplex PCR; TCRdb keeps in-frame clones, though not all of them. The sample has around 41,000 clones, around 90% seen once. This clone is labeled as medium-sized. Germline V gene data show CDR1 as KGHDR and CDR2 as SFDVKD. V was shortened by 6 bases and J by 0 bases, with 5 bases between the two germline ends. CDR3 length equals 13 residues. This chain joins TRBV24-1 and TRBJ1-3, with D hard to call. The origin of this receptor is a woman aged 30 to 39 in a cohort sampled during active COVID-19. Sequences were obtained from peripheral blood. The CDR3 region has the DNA TGTGCCACCAGTTCCTTCTCTGGAAACACCATATATTTT. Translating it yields CATSSFSGNTIYF.